This T cell receptor beta chain was retrieved from a study of cytomegalovirus exposure and HLA in healthy donors. Study as a whole: Out of around 360 genotyped donors, roughly 78% belonged to the Caucasian-associated ancestry cluster.

CDR3 size: 16 residues. The germline gives CDR1 MNHEY, CDR2 SVGAGI. V lost 2 bases and J 0 bases, leaving 14 bases between the germline ends. A multiplex PCR was run with 60 Vbeta primers and 13 Jbeta primers. Method: immunoSEQ multiplex PCR; TCRdb's copy keeps in-frame clones and lacks some. Among more than 85,000 clones listed, about four fifths were seen once. What was sequenced was PBMCs. This clonotype was sampled from a man in his forties in good health and CMV-seronegative. The chain employs TRBV6-5 and TRBJ2-7, with D possibly TRBD2 on 5 matching bases. In DNA, the CDR3 is TGTGCCAGCAGTTACCCGTCCCTGGCGGGCTCCTACGAGCAGTACTTC. This codes for CASSYPSLAGSYEQYF.